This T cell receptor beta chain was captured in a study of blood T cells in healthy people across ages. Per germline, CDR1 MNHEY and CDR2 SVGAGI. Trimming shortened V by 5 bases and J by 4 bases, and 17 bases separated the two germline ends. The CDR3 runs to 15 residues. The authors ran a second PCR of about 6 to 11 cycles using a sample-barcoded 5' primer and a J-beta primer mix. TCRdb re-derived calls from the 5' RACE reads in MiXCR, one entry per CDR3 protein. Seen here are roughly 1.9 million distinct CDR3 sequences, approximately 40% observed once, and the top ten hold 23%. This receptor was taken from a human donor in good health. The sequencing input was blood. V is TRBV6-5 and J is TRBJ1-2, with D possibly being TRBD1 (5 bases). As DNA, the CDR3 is TGTGCCAGCAGTCCACCGGGACGTACGCTCTATGGCTACACCTTC. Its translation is CASSPPGRTLYGYTF.